This T cell receptor beta chain originates from a study of blood T cell repertoires in COVID-19. In the study overall: The samples span acute and convalescent COVID-19 from the United States, Italy and Spain. From T cells, B-cell-depleted T cells, or PBMCs came the material, which was cDNA or gDNA.

Trimming took 0 bases from V and 4 from J, leaving 13 bases between them. The CDR3 is 17 amino acids. From germline, CDR1 is ENHRY and CDR2 SYGVKD. Per the original methods: Estimation of nucleated cell counts was performed using reference gene primer amplification. Clones were sequenced by immunoSEQ multiplex PCR, and TCRdb holds only the in-frame ones, with some missing. V, J and clone size are those of that table, while D and trimming were read from the DNA. This sample has 170,000 or so clones, with roughly 89% found just once. The material sequenced was peripheral blood. The chain recombines TRBV10-3 with TRBJ2-6; D is unresolved. The clonotype comes from a woman in her late teens or twenties who had recovered from COVID-19. In DNA form, the CDR3 reads TGTGCCATCAGTGAGTCGACTCTCCGGGTCGGGGCCAACGTCCTGACTTTC. Protein sequence: CAISESTLRVGANVLTF.